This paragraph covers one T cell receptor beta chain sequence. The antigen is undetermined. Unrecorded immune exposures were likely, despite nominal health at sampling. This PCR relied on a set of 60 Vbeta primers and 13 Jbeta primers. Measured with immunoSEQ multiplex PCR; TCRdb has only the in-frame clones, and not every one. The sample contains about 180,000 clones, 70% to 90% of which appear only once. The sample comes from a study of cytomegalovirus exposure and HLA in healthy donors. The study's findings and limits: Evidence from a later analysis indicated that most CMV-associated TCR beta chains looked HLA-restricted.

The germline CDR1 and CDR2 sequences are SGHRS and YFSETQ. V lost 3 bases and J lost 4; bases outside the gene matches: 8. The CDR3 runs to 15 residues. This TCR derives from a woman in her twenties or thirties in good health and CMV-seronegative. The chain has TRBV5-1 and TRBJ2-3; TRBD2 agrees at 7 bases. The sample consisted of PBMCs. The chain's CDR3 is CASSSLREGPDTQYF. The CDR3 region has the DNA TGCGCCAGCAGCTCGCTGAGGGAGGGTCCAGATACGCAGTATTTT.